This TCR beta chain was documented in a study of CD8 T cells in ankylosing spondylitis. Notes on the study in general: About 8 highly homologous variants made up a TCR beta motif, and this motif appeared characteristic of ankylosing spondylitis blood. Disease-linked clones reportedly showed significant enrichment in matched ankylosing spondylitis synovial fluid. Reactive arthritis synovial fluid and blood were previously reported to contain some motif variants.

This CDR3 comprises 16 residues. The germline CDR1 and CDR2 sequences are MGHRA and YSYEKL. Trimming shortened V by 1 base and J by 0 bases, and 10 bases separated the two germline ends. Preparation of TCR beta libraries was done by quantitative 5'-RACE with molecular barcodes. TCRdb processed the 5' RACE reads anew with MiXCR; each CDR3 protein has one entry. The table lists about 220,000 distinct CDR3 sequences, 18% of them singletons. This clonotype turned up a few times. Its antigen is not identified. The receptor comes from a male donor with ankylosing spondylitis. What was sequenced was blood, either unsorted or a sorted T cell fraction (not recorded which). V gene TRBV4-1 combines with J gene TRBJ2-1; D gene unclear. The CDR3 loop reads CASSQVGASSYNEQFF. CDR3 sequence (DNA): TGCGCCAGCAGCCAAGTGGGTGCCAGCTCCTACAATGAGCAGTTCTTC.